This T cell receptor (beta chain) emerged from a study of T cells in Graves' hyperthyroidism and ophthalmopathy. General study findings and limits: Ophthalmopathy was identified by the model a median about 6.4 months ahead of onset.

RNA transcripts gave rise to amplified TCR beta CDR3 regions. Primed by the HTBI set, a first-round RT-PCR was run on the TCR CDR3. TCRdb used MiXCR to reprocess the multiplex PCR reads, holding one entry per CDR3 protein. Among around 580,000 distinct CDR3 sequences listed, 46% were seen once. CDR3 length equals 15 residues. V was pared by 6 bases and J by 5 bases, with 19 bases between. Concerning this clonotype: The antigen is unknown.

The receptor was derived from a woman aged 18-29 years with Graves' hyperthyroidism. The V gene is TRBV12-3 or TRBV12-4, the J gene TRBJ2-5; tentative D call: TRBD2 (8 bases). Sequences were obtained from peripheral blood or thyroid tissue (not recorded which). Here the CDR3 reads CASSSGQAGGETQYF. CDR3 bases: TGTGCCAGCAGCTCTGGACAGGCGGGGGGTGAGACCCAGTACTTC.